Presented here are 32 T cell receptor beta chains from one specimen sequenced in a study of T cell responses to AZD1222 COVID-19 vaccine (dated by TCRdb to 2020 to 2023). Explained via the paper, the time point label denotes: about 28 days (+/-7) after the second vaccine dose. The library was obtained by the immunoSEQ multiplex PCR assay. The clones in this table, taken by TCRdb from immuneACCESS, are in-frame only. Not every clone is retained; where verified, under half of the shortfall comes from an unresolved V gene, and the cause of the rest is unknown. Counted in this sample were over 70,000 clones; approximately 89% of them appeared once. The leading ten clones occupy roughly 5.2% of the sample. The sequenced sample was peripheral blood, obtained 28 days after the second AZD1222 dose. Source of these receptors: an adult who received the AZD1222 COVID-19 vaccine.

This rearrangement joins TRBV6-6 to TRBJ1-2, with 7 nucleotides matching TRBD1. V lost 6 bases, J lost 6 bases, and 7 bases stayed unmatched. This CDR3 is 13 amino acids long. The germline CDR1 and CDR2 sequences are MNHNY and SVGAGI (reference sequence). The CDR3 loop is CASSSSTGNGYTF. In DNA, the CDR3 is TGTGCCAGCAGCTCCTCGACAGGGAATGGCTACACCTTC.

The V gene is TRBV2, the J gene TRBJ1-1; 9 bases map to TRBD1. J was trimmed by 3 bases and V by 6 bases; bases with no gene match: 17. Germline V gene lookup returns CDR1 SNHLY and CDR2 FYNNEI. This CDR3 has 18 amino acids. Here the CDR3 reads CASSHTTGGGLLDTEAFF. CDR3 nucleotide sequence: TGTGCCAGCAGCCATACAACAGGGGGCGGCCTCCTAGACACTGAAGCTTTCTTT.

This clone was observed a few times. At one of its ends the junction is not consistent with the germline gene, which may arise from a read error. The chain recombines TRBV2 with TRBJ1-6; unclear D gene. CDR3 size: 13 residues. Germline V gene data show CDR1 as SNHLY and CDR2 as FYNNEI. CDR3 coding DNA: TGTGCCAGCAGCGAAGACACGGATTCACCCCTCCACTTT. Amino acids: CASSEDTDSPLHF.

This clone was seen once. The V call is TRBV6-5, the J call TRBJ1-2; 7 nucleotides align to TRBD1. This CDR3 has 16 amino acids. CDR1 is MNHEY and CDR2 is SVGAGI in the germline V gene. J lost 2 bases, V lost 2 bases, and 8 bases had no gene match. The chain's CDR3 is CASSYSRDRLNYGYTF. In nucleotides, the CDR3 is TGTGCCAGCAGTTACAGCCGGGACAGACTAAACTATGGCTACACCTTC.

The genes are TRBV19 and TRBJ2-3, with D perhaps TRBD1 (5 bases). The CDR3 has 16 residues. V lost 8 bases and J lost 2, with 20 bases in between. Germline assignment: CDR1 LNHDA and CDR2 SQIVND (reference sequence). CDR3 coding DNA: TGTGCCAGTGAAGATCCAGGGTCTTGGGCCACAGATACGCAGTATTTT. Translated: CASEDPGSWATDTQYF.

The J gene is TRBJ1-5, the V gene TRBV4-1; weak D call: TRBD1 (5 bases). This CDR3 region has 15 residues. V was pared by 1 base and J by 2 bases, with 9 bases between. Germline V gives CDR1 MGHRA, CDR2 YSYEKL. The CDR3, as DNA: TGCGCCAGCAGCCAAGGGACACTGGGCAATCAGCCCCAGCATTTT. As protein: CASSQGTLGNQPQHF.

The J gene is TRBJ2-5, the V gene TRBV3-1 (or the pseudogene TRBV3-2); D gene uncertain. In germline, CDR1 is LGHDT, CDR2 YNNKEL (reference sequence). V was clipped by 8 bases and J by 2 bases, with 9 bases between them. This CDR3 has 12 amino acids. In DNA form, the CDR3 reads TGTGCCAGCGGGTCTACGCAAGAGACCCAGTACTTC. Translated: CASGSTQETQYF.

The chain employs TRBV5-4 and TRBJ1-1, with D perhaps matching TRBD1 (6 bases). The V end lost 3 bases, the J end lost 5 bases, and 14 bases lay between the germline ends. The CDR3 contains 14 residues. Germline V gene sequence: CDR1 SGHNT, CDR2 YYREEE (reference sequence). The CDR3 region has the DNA TGTGCCAGCAGCTCAAATACGAGGGGGACTGAAGCTTTCTTT. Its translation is CASSSNTRGTEAFF. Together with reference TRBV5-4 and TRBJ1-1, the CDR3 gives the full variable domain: ETGVTQSPTHLIKTRGQQVTLRCSSQSGHNTVSWYQQALGQGPQFIFQYYREEENGRGNFPPRFSGLQFPNYSSELNVNALELDDSALYLCASSSNTRGTEAFFGQGTRLTVV.

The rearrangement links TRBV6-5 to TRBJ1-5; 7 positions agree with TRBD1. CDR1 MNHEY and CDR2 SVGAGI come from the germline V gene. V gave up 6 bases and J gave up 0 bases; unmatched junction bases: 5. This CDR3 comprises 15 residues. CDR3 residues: CASRRDSYSNQPQHF. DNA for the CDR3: TGTGCCAGCAGAAGGGACAGCTATAGCAATCAGCCCCAGCATTTT.

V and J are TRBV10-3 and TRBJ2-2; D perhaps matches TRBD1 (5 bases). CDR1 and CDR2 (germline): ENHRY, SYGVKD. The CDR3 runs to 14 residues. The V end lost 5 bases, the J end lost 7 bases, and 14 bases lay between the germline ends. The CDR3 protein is CAISPSIRGGELFF. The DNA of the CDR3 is TGTGCCATCAGTCCTTCTATAAGGGGCGGGGAGCTGTTTTTT.

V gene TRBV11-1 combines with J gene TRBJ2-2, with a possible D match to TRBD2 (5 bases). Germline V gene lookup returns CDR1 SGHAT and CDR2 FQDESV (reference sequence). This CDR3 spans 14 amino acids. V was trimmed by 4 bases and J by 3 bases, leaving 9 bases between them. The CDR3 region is CASSSERYTGELFF. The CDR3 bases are TGTGCCAGCAGCTCTGAGCGGTACACCGGGGAGCTGTTTTTT. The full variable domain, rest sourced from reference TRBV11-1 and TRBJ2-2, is EAEVAQSPRYKITEKSQAVAFWCDPISGHATLYWYRQILGQGPELLVQFQDESVVDDSQLPKDRFSAERLKGVDSTLKIQPAELGDSAMYLCASSSERYTGELFFGEGSRLTVL.

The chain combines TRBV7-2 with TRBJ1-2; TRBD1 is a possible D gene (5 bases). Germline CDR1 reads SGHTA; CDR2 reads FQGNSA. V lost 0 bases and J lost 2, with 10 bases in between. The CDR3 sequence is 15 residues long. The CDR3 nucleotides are TGTGCCAGCAGCTTAGCGGGGGGAGCGAACTATGGCTACACCTTC. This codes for CASSLAGGANYGYTF.

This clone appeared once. The CDR3 reads CASITSGGLDTQYF. The CDR3 DNA reads as TGTGCCAGCATAACTAGCGGGGGTTTGGATACGCAGTATTTT. The chain employs TRBV7-2 and TRBJ2-3; 11 bases are shared with TRBD2. V dropped 7 bases and J dropped 6; count of bases not matched to a gene: 6. CDR3 length: 14 residues. Germline V gene lookup returns CDR1 SGHTA and CDR2 FQGNSA.

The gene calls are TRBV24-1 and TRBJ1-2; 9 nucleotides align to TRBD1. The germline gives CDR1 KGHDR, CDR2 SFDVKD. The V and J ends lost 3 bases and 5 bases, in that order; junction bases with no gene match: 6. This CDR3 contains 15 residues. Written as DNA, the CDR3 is TGTGCCACCAGTGATGATGGGACAGGGATATATGGCTACACCTTC. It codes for CATSDDGTGIYGYTF.

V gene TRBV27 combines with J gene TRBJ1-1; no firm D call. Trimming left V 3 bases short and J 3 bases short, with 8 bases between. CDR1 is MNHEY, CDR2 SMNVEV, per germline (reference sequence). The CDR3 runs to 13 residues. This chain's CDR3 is CASSFSAHTEAFF. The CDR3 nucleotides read TGTGCCAGCAGTTTTTCTGCTCACACTGAAGCTTTCTTT.

The CDR3 loop is CASSYSRSISRVGYGYTF. CDR3 DNA sequence: TGTGCCAGCAGTTACTCGAGATCAATTTCCAGGGTTGGCTATGGCTACACCTTC. The gene calls are TRBV6-2 or TRBV6-3 and TRBJ1-2; D possibly corresponds to TRBD1 (5 bases). CDR1 is MNHEY and CDR2 is SVGEGT in the germline V gene. The CDR3 is 18 residues long. Trimming cost V 0 bases and J 4 bases, with 21 bases left between them.

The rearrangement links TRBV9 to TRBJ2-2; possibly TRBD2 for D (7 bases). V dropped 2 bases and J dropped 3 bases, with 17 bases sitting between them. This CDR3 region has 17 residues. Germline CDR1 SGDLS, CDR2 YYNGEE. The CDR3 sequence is CASSVNLGEGDTGELFF. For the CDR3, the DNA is TGTGCCAGCAGCGTTAATCTGGGGGAGGGGGACACCGGGGAGCTGTTTTTT.

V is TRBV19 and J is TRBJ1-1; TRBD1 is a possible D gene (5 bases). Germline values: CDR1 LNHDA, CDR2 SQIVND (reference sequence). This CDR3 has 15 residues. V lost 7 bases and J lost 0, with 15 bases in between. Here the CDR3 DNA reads TGTGCCAGTAACCAGGGAGGGATGGTGAACACTGAAGCTTTCTTT. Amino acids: CASNQGGMVNTEAFF. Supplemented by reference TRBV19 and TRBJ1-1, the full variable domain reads DGGITQSPKYLFRKEGQNVTLSCEQNLNHDAMYWYRQDPGQGLRLIYYSQIVNDFQKGDIAEGYSVSREKKESFPLTVTSAQKNPTAFYLCASNQGGMVNTEAFFGQGTRLTVV.

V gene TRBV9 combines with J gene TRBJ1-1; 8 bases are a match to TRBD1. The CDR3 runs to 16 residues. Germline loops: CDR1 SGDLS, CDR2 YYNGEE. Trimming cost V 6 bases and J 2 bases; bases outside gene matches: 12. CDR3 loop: CASTAGTGSKNTEAFF. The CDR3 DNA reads TGTGCCAGCACCGCCGGGACAGGTTCGAAAAACACTGAAGCTTTCTTT.

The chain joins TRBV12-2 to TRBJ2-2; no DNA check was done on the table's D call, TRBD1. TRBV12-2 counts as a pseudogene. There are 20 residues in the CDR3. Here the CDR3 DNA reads TGTGCAAGTCGCTTGCGAGCGCCGAGGACAGGTCTTCGAAGCACCGGGGAGCTGTTTTTT. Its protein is CASRLRAPRTGLRSTGELFF.

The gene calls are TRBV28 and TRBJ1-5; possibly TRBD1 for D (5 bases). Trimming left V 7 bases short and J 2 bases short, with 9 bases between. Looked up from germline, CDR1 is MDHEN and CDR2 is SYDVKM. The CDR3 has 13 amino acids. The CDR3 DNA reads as TGTGCCAGCACCGGGACGCGCAATCAGCCCCAGCATTTT. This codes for CASTGTRNQPQHF. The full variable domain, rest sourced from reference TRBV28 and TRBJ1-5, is DVKVTQSSRYLVKRTGEKVFLECVQDMDHENMFWYRQDPGLGLRLIYFSYDVKMKEKGDIPEGYSVSREKKERFSLILESASTNQTSMYLCASTGTRNQPQHFGDGTRLSIL.

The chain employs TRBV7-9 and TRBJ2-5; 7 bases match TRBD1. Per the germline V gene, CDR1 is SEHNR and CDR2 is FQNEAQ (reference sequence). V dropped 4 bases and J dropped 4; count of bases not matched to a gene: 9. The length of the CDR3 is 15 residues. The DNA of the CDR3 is TGTGCCAGCAGCTCTGGGACAGTACACGTAGAGACCCAGTACTTC. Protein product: CASSSGTVHVETQYF. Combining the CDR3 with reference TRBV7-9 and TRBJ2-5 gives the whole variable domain DTGVSQNPRHKITKRGQNVTFRCDPISEHNRLYWYRQTLGQGPEFLTYFQNEAQLEKSRLLSDRFSAERPKGSFSTLEIQRTEQGDSAMYLCASSSGTVHVETQYFGPGTRLLVL.

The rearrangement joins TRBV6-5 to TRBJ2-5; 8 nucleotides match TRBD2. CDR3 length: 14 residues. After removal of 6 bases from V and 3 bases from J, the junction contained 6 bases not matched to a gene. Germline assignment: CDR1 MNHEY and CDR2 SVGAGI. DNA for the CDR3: TGTGCCAGCAGAAAGCGGGGGACCAAAGAGACCCAGTACTTC. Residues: CASRKRGTKETQYF.

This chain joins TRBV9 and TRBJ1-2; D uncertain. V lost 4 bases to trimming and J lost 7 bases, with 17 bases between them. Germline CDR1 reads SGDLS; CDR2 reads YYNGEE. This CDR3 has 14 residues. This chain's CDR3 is CASSSSGVSSGYTF. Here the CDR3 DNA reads TGTGCCAGCAGCTCGAGCGGGGTGAGCAGTGGCTACACCTTC.

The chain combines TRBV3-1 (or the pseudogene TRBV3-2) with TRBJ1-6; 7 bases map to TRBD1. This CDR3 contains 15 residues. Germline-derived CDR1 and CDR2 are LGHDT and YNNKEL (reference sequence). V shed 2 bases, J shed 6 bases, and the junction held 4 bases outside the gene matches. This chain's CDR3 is CASSQTGQINSPLHF. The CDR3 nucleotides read TGTGCCAGCAGCCAAACGGGACAGATTAATTCACCCCTCCACTTT.

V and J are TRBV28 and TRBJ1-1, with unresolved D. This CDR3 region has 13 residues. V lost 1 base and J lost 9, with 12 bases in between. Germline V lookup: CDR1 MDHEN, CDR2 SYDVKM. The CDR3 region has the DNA TGTGCCAGCAGTTTATCCGCCCAAGCCCAAGCTTTCTTT. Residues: CASSLSAQAQAFF.

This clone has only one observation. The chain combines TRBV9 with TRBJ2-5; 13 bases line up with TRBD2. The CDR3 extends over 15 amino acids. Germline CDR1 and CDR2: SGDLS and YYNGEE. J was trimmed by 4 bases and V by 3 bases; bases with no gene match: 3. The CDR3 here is CASSEGLAGRETQYF. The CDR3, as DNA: TGTGCCAGCAGCGAGGGACTAGCGGGGAGAGAGACCCAGTACTTC.

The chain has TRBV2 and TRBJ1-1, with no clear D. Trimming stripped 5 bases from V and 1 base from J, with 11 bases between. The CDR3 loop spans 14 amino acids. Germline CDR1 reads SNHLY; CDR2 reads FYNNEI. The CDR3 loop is CASSLWTGNTEAFF. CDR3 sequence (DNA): TGTGCCAGCAGTTTGTGGACGGGGAACACTGAAGCTTTCTTT.

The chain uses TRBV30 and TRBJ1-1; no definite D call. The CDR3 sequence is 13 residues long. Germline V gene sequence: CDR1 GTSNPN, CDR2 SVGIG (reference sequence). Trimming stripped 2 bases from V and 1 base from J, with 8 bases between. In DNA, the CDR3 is TGTGCCTGGAGTACACAGCGGAACACTGAAGCTTTCTTT. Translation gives CAWSTQRNTEAFF.

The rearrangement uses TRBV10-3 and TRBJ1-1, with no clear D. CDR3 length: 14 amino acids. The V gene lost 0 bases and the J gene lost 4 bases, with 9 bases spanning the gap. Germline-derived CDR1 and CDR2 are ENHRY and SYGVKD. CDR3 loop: CAISESRLPTEAFF. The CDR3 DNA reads TGTGCCATCAGTGAGTCGAGGCTCCCCACTGAAGCTTTCTTT.

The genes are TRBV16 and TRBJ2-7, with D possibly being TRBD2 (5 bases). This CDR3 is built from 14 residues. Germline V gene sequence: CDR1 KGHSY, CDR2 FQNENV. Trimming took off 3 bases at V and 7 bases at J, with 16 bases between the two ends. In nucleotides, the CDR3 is TGTGCCAGCAGCCACCCCTTCCGGGATTGGGAGCAGTACTTC. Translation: CASSHPFRDWEQYF.

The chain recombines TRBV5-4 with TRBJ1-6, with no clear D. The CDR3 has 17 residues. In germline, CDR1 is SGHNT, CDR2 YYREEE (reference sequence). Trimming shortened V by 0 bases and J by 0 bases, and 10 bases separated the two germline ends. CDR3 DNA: TGTGCCAGCAGCTTGGTCGGATCGAGCTCCTATAATTCACCCCTCCACTTT. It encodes CASSLVGSSSYNSPLHF.